Listed below are T cell receptor beta chains from one sample, sequenced in a study of cytomegalovirus exposure and HLA in healthy donors. Clones were read by immunoSEQ multiplex PCR, and TCRdb kept only the in-frame ones, dropping some. The sample records 210,000 or so clones, around 84% being singletons. Sequencing was done on a sample of PBMCs. The receptors were gathered from a girl between 2 and 10 years old in good health and CMV-seronegative. The CDR3 runs from the conserved cysteine through the conserved F or W. A D gene is named only where the DNA matches it firmly. Expanded clones are given a class, and other clones once, few, many or no size at all.

TRBJ2-5 | . | TRBV21-1 | . | CHANQETQYF | TGTCACGCGAACCAAGAGACCCAGTACTTC
TRBJ1-1 | . | TRBV28 | . | CASSRGLRAFF | TGTGCCAGCAGTAGAGGACTTCGAGCTTTCTTT
TRBJ1-4 | . | TRBV19 | . | CASKAGGATNEKLFF | TGTGCCAGTAAGGCCGGGGGGGCAACTAATGAAAAACTGTTTTTT
TRBJ2-2 | . | TRBV9 | TRBD1 | CASSVVRDRSTGELFF | TGTGCCAGCAGCGTAGTTCGGGACAGAAGCACCGGGGAGCTGTTTTTT
TRBJ2-7 | . | TRBV11-2 | . | CASSLGWRAPHYEQYF | TGTGCCAGCAGCTTAGGTTGGAGGGCGCCTCATTACGAGCAGTACTTC
TRBJ2-7 | . | TRBV6-6 | TRBD2 | CASSYFLSGRSYEQYF | TGTGCCAGCAGTTACTTTCTTAGCGGGAGGTCCTACGAGCAGTACTTC
TRBJ1-2 | . | TRBV18 | . | CASSPGVPGYGYTF | TGTGCCAGCTCACCCGGGGTGCCAGGCTATGGCTACACCTTC
TRBJ2-7 | . | TRBV10-3 | . | CAISEAGGAYEQYF | TGTGCCATCAGTGAGGCAGGAGGGGCCTACGAGCAGTACTTC
TRBJ2-2 | . | TRBV10-3 | TRBD1 | CAISEEDRDTGELFF | TGTGCCATCAGTGAGGAGGACAGGGACACCGGGGAGCTGTTTTTT
TRBJ1-4 | . | TRBV5-6 | TRBD1 | CASTKQQGARGKLFF | TGTGCCAGCACGAAACAACAGGGGGCGAGGGGAAAACTGTTTTTT
TRBJ2-1 | . | TRBV5-1 | . | CASSLAYGGREQFF | TGCGCCAGCAGCTTGGCCTATGGCGGCCGGGAGCAGTTCTTC
TRBJ1-2 | . | TRBV30 | . | CAWSWGRAGDYGYTF | TGTGCCTGGAGTTGGGGGAGGGCTGGTGACTATGGCTACACCTTC
TRBJ1-2 | . | TRBV6-5 | TRBD1 | CASSEEDRVGGYTF | TGTGCCAGCAGTGAAGAGGACAGGGTGGGTGGCTACACCTTC
TRBJ2-7 | . | TRBV30 | . | CAWSWGGSSYEQYF | TGTGCCTGGAGTTGGGGCGGTAGCTCCTACGAGCAGTACTTC
TRBJ2-3 | . | TRBV7-9 | TRBD1 | CASSLIVITGGTDTQYF | TGTGCCAGCAGCTTAATAGTAATCACAGGGGGAACAGATACGCAGTATTTT
TRBJ2-7 | once | TRBV6-1 | . | CASDSSYEQYF | TGTGCCAGCGACAGCTCCTACGAGCAGTACTTC
TRBJ1-2 | . | TRBV7-8 | TRBD1 | CASSRRGDRANYGYTF | TGTGCCAGCAGCAGGCGGGGGGACAGAGCTAACTATGGCTACACCTTC
TRBJ2-7 | . | TRBV9 | TRBD1 | CASSEGQGTHEQYF | TGTGCCAGCAGCGAGGGACAGGGGACACACGAGCAGTACTTC
TRBJ2-1 | once | TRBV29-1 | TRBD2 | CSARLAGYNEQFF | TGCAGCGCACGACTAGCGGGATACAATGAGCAGTTCTTC
TRBJ2-2 | . | TRBV30 | . | CAWSVRTAGELFF | TGTGCCTGGAGTGTACGGACAGCCGGGGAGCTGTTTTTT
TRBJ1-2 | . | TRBV28 | . | CASSSGGGRSGYTF | TGTGCCAGCAGCTCGGGAGGGGGAAGGAGCGGCTACACCTTC
TRBJ2-2 | . | TRBV9 | TRBD2 | CASSPGLEGELFF | TGTGCCAGCAGCCCGGGACTAGAGGGGGAGCTGTTTTTT
TRBJ1-6 | . | TRBV30 | . | CAWKTGTNGSPLHF | TGTGCCTGGAAAACAGGAACAAATGGATCACCCCTCCACTTT
TRBJ2-7 | . | TRBV19 | . | CASSIPGLYEQYF | TGTGCCAGTAGTATACCAGGGCTATACGAGCAGTACTTC
TRBJ2-7 | . | TRBV6-1 | TRBD1 | CASRIRDRVPYEQYF | TGTGCCAGCAGAATCCGGGACAGGGTCCCCTACGAGCAGTACTTC
TRBJ2-1 | . | TRBV2 | . | CASSRGLPADEQFF | TGTGCCAGCAGTAGGGGTCTCCCGGCGGATGAGCAGTTCTTC
TRBJ2-4 | . | TRBV19 | . | CASSIGGVLAKNIQYF | TGTGCCAGTAGTATAGGCGGAGTGCTAGCCAAAAACATTCAGTACTTC
TRBJ2-1 | . | TRBV19 | TRBD2 | CASSTELAGAYNEQFF | TGTGCCAGTAGTACCGAACTAGCGGGGGCTTACAATGAGCAGTTCTTC
TRBJ2-3 | few | TRBV7-3 | . | CASSSQRADTQYF | TGTGCCAGCAGCTCTCAGAGGGCAGATACGCAGTATTTT
TRBJ1-1 | . | TRBV10-1 | . | CASRAQGGAAEAFF | TGCGCCAGCAGGGCCCAGGGAGGGGCCGCTGAAGCTTTCTTT
TRBJ1-3 | . | TRBV6-5 | . | CASSDTGSPGNTIYF | TGTGCCAGCAGCGACACAGGGAGTCCTGGAAACACCATATATTTT
TRBJ2-5 | once | TRBV5-1 | TRBD2 | CASSPTSGEETQYF | TGCGCCAGCAGCCCGACTAGCGGGGAAGAGACCCAGTACTTC
TRBJ1-1 | . | TRBV4-1 | . | CASSRHDRNTEAFF | TGCGCCAGCAGCCGACATGATAGGAACACTGAAGCTTTCTTT
TRBJ2-7 | . | TRBV19 | TRBD1 | CASTNRQGAIAEQYF | TGTGCCAGTACCAATAGACAGGGGGCGATCGCCGAGCAGTACTTC
TRBJ2-7 | . | TRBV18 | TRBD1 | CASSGQGDVEQYF | TGTGCCAGCTCCGGACAGGGGGATGTCGAGCAGTACTTC
TRBJ1-5 | . | TRBV6-6 | TRBD1 | CASRSDRALNQPQHF | TGTGCCAGCAGATCTGACAGGGCCCTTAATCAGCCCCAGCATTTT
TRBJ1-6 | . | TRBV9 | TRBD1 | CASSVRDRGSPLHF | TGTGCCAGCAGCGTACGGGACAGGGGCTCACCCCTCCACTTT
TRBJ1-2 | . | TRBV30 | . | CAWSYKDSFYGYTF | TGTGCCTGGAGTTACAAAGACAGCTTCTATGGCTACACCTTC